This record looks at one TCR beta chain sequence and its context. This clonotype was seen more than once but under ten times. This receptor's antigen is unknown. No base quality values were provided; no much bigger clone lies one nucleotide off. Libraries came from 5' RACE. Sequencing relied on a NextSeq 500. To allow correction of PCR and sequencing errors, the TCR library protocol tagged every TCR cDNA molecule with a unique molecular identifier. Per the authors' processing: TCR identification, UMI-based error correction and CDR3 extraction were performed with Decombinator tools. Expanded TCRs were defined as those above a frequency of 2 per 1,000, corresponding to the top 1% of the tumor frequency distribution. Rényi diversity was computed with the R vegan package after subsampling each repertoire 100 times to 5,000 TCRs. CDR3 similarity networks were built from amino acid triplet string-kernel similarity, connecting CDR3s with pairwise similarity above 0.82. The raw public reads went through TCRdb reprocessing: fastp at Q25, MiXCR clone calling, in-frame beta chains kept. Under each unique CDR3 protein, matching rows form one entry showing the most common genes and DNA. The authors' filters were not applied to this entry. This sample holds roughly 45,000 distinct CDR3 sequences; approximately 24% were observed only once. The ten largest clones capture about 7.7% of the sample.

The data derive from a study of spatial heterogeneity in lung cancer (dated by TCRdb to the late 2010s). As for the study more broadly: Samples were obtained from approximately 76 patients with early-stage, untreated non-small cell lung cancer from the lung TRACERx cohort. In non-small cell lung cancer, the study quantitatively compared TCR alpha and beta repertoires across several tumor regions, matched nontumor lung, and blood. Follow-up PBMC samples were sequenced whenever available, with the median time to follow-up being approximately two years after resection. In the raw uncorrected reads, each unique combination of TCR and UMI appeared more than ten times on average. The study linked features of the TCR repertoire to counts of nonsynonymous mutations, which were determined by whole-exome sequencing of tumor tissue. More beta-chain than alpha-chain transcripts were consistently detected, likely reflecting higher beta-chain transcript abundance. Both alpha and beta chains were TCR-sequenced in samples taken at surgery, namely 220 tumor regions, 62 to 70 matched nontumor lung samples and roughly 56 PBMC samples.

The sample's time point, from its label and the paper: blood at routine non-recurrence follow-up after resection. Whole RNA extracted from tumor and nontumor lung tissue, or from cryopreserved PBMC samples, was used for TCR sequencing without cell sorting. Only patients for whom sufficient RNA was available from at least two tumor regions were selected for TCR sequencing. In the germline V gene (reference sequence), CDR1 corresponds to MNHEY and CDR2 to SMNVEV. Spanning cysteine to phenylalanine, the CDR3 consists of 10 amino acids. Only the CDR3 DNA stays, 30 bases, in frame from base 1. V gives up 5 bases and J gives up 5 bases, and the segment between their germline ends measures 4 bases. Results and caveats for the whole study, not just this receptor: Only approximately 13 patients were included in the comparisons of baseline and follow-up blood repertoires. Additional single-cell paired TCR alpha and beta sequencing was considered necessary to confirm, at a functional level, the hypothesis that regional TCRs recognize regional mutations. Ubiquitous expanded tumor TCRs showed up in blood more often at tumor resection than at routine follow-up.

The input for sequencing was PBMCs, taken at follow-up. The chain is assembled from TRBV27 and TRBJ2-7; no D gene call is confident. The receptor's source is a female donor with early-stage non-small cell lung cancer. The nucleotide sequence reads TGTGCCAGCAGTCGGAACGAGCAGTACTTC. This is translated as CASSRNEQYF.